The clone carrying this T cell receptor beta chain was seen only once. As handled by the study authors: Nucleated cell number was recorded as an estimate derived from reference gene primer amplification. The method was immunoSEQ multiplex PCR; TCRdb's version includes in-frame clones alone and lacks a portion of them. V and J calls and clone size are copied from that table; D and trimming were computed from the DNA. This table holds roughly 260,000 clones, roughly nine tenths found once. Grouping used clinical history reported by participants in a survey and questionnaire. These data belong to a study of blood T cell repertoires in COVID-19. Study in general: Acute and convalescent COVID-19 samples came from the United States, Italy and Spain. T cells, B-cell-depleted T cells, or PBMCs provided the cDNA or gDNA that served as material.

Input material: PBMCs or T cells enriched from blood (not recorded which). The sequence derives from a woman aged 30 to 39 with acute COVID-19.

The DNA for the CDR3 is TGTGCCAGCAGCTCCGGGACAGGGGTCTATGGCTACACCTTC. This translates into CASSSGTGVYGYTF. The V gene is TRBV7-2, the J gene TRBJ1-2; 10 bases line up with TRBD1. The CDR3 contains 14 residues. Germline V gene lookup returns CDR1 SGHTA and CDR2 FQGNSA. J lost 4 bases, V lost 4 bases, and 3 bases had no gene match.